This T cell receptor (beta chain) originates from a study of blood T cell repertoires in COVID-19. Across the study: In each case, the material was cDNA or gDNA derived from T cells, B-cell-depleted T cells, or PBMCs.

The germline CDR1 and CDR2 sequences are LGHNT and FRNRAP. This CDR3 comprises 19 residues. V shed 0 bases and J shed 2 bases, with 22 bases lying between them. Sequencing used immunoSEQ multiplex PCR; TCRdb keeps in-frame clones, though not all of them. The sample lists approximately 190,000 clones, around 84% occurring once. Source material: peripheral blood. The TCR originated in a man younger than 40 with active or convalescent COVID-19. The chain has TRBV12-5 and TRBJ1-1; a possible D gene is TRBD1 (5 bases). CDR3 coding DNA: TGTGCTAGTGGTTTGGTACCTGGGTGGGGGGATGGTCCCAACACTGAAGCTTTCTTT. This encodes CASGLVPGWGDGPNTEAFF.